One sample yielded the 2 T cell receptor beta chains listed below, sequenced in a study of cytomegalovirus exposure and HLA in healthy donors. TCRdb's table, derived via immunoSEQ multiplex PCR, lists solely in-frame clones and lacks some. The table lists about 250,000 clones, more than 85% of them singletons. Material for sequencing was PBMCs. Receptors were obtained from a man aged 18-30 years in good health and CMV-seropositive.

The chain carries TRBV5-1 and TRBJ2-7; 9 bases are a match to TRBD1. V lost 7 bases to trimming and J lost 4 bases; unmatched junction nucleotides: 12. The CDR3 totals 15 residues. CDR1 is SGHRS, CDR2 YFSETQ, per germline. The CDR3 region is CASRTPDRGSYEQYF. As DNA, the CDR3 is TGCGCCAGCCGAACCCCGGACAGGGGTAGTTACGAGCAGTACTTC.

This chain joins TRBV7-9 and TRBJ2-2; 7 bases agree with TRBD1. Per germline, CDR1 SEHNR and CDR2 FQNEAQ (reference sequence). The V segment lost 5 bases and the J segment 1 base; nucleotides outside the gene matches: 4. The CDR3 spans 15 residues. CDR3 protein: CASSHGDRNTGELFF. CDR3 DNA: TGTGCCAGCAGCCACGGGGACAGGAACACCGGGGAGCTGTTTTTT.